The 30 T cell receptor beta chains given below trace back to one sample, sequenced in a study of cytomegalovirus exposure and HLA in healthy donors (TCRdb year 2017). The library was prepared using the immunoSEQ multiplex PCR assay. A mixture of 60 forward primers for TCR Vbeta segments and 13 reverse primers for TCR Jbeta segments was used in the multiplex PCR. Imported from immuneACCESS, the table was reduced by TCRdb to in-frame sequences with V and J called. These copies leave out some clones; in studies compared against another copy, an unresolved V gene accounts for under half, and the cause of the remainder is not known. Present in this sample are approximately 170,000 clones, about 71% of which were seen just once. Jointly, the top ten make up roughly 1.5% of the sample. Sequencing used PBMCs. All receptors come from a man aged 45 to 65 in good health and CMV-seronegative.

The genes are TRBV7-6 and TRBJ2-5, with D maybe TRBD1 (5 bases). Germline-derived CDR1 and CDR2 are SGHVS and FNYEAQ. V lost 1 base and J lost 0, with 6 bases in between. The CDR3 consists of 14 residues. Written as DNA, the CDR3 is TGTGCCAGCAGCTTAGTGGACAACCAAGAGACCCAGTACTTC. Its translation: CASSLVDNQETQYF.

V is TRBV7-8 and J is TRBJ2-1, with TRBD2 identical over 11 bases. The J segment lost 4 bases and the V segment lost 3 bases, leaving 8 bases of the junction unmatched. Germline-derived CDR1 and CDR2 are SGHVS and FQNEAQ. The CDR3 covers 17 residues. CDR3 sequence: CASSFLVAGGRYNEQFF. CDR3 bases: TGTGCCAGCAGCTTCCTTGTAGCGGGGGGGCGGTACAATGAGCAGTTCTTC.

The CDR3 loop is CASSQGQPSGNTIYF. The DNA of the CDR3 is TGTGCCAGCAGTCAGGGCCAGCCCTCTGGAAACACCATATATTTT. The V and J genes are TRBV7-9 and TRBJ1-3, with a tentative D call TRBD1 (5 bases). Germline V gene sequence: CDR1 SEHNR, CDR2 FQNEAQ (reference sequence). Deletions cut 6 bases from V and 0 bases from J, with 12 bases between. The CDR3 contains 15 residues.

This clone has only a few counts. The CDR3: CARPGGAGNTIYF. The CDR3 DNA reads TGTGCCCGTCCCGGGGGTGCAGGAAACACCATATATTTT. The rearrangement links TRBV6-5 to TRBJ1-3; D is perhaps TRBD1 (5 bases). The CDR3 length is 13 residues. CDR1 MNHEY and CDR2 SVGAGI come from the germline V gene. V was shortened by 11 bases and J by 4 bases, with 15 bases between the two germline ends.

The rearrangement links TRBV18 to TRBJ2-2; the D gene is possibly TRBD1 (5 bases). The CDR3 length is 17 residues. Germline values: CDR1 KGHSH, CDR2 LQKENI. V lost 1 base and J 0 bases, leaving 12 bases between the germline ends. The CDR3 sequence: CASSPRIDRSNTGELFF. The DNA of the CDR3 is TGTGCCAGCTCACCACGGATCGACAGATCGAACACCGGGGAGCTGTTTTTT. The whole variable domain, filled in from reference TRBV18 and TRBJ2-2, reads NAGVMQNPRHLVRRRGQEARLRCSPMKGHSHVYWYRQLPEEGLKFMVYLQKENIIDESGMPKERFSAEFPKEGPSILRIQQVVRGDSAAYFCASSPRIDRSNTGELFFGEGSRLTVL.

This chain links TRBV18 with TRBJ1-2, with 10 bases fitting TRBD1. CDR1 is KGHSH and CDR2 is LQKENI in the germline V gene. With V trimmed by 3 bases and J by 1 base, 2 bases remained unmatched. This CDR3 contains 15 residues. The CDR3 DNA is TGTGCCAGCTCACCGGGACAGGGGAGTAACTATGGCTACACCTTC. This sequence encodes CASSPGQGSNYGYTF.

The chain employs TRBV5-6 and TRBJ2-3; weak D call: TRBD1 (5 bases). The CDR3 extends over 16 amino acids. Trimming took 1 base from V and 0 from J, leaving 12 bases between them. Looked up from germline, CDR1 is SGHDT and CDR2 is YYEEEE. The CDR3 nucleotides read TGTGCCAGCAGCTTGTCTCAGGGTCTAAGCACAGATACGCAGTATTTT. It translates to CASSLSQGLSTDTQYF.

The V gene is TRBV4-3, the J gene TRBJ2-1, with TRBD2 identical over 7 bases. With V trimmed by 0 bases and J by 6 bases, 5 bases remained unmatched. This CDR3 region has 15 residues. CDR1 is LGHNA and CDR2 is YSLEER in the germline V gene. In DNA form, the CDR3 reads TGCGCCAGCAGCCAAGAGGTACTAGCGAGCAATGAGCAGTTCTTC. Residues: CASSQEVLASNEQFF.

The chain carries TRBV7-2 and TRBJ1-4; 8 bases are shared with TRBD1. CDR3 length: 15 residues. The V and J ends lost 3 bases and 5 bases, in that order; junction bases with no gene match: 5. The V gene's germline CDR1 is SGHTA and CDR2 FQGNSA. The CDR3 region is CASSLQGAGNEKLFF. CDR3 DNA sequence: TGTGCCAGCAGCTTGCAGGGGGCGGGGAATGAAAAACTGTTTTTT.

This rearrangement joins TRBV10-1 to TRBJ2-7; TRBD1 matches 8 bases. Trimming removed 4 bases from V and 3 bases from J; junction bases left unmatched: 8. CDR1 and CDR2 from the germline V gene are WNHNN and SYGVQD (reference sequence). The CDR3 runs to 15 residues. In nucleotides, the CDR3 is TGCGCCAGCAGTGTCGCCGGGACAGGAGTCTACGAGCAGTACTTC. Encoded protein: CASSVAGTGVYEQYF.

The rearrangement uses TRBV5-4 and TRBJ1-2; D uncertain. The CDR3 covers 12 residues. With 4 bases removed from V and 4 bases from J, the gap between germline ends came to 8 bases. The germline CDR1 and CDR2 sequences are SGHNT and YYREEE (reference sequence). CDR3 in amino acids: CASSLPGYGYTF. CDR3 DNA: TGTGCCAGCAGCCTGCCGGGCTATGGCTACACCTTC.

The V call is TRBV27, the J call TRBJ1-2; 9 bases fit TRBD1. Unmatched junction bases numbered 1, after V lost 5 bases and J lost 0 bases. The CDR3 covers 14 residues. Per germline, CDR1 MNHEY and CDR2 SMNVEV (reference sequence). CDR3 sequence reads: CASSRDRANYGYTF. In nucleotides, the CDR3 is TGTGCCAGCAGTAGGGACAGGGCTAACTATGGCTACACCTTC.

This clone has only a few counts. The chain is built from TRBV7-9 and TRBJ2-6; TRBD1 aligns across 7 bases. Unmatched junction bases numbered 5, after V lost 0 bases and J lost 0 bases. The CDR3 covers 18 residues. The germline gives CDR1 SEHNR, CDR2 FQNEAQ (reference sequence). The CDR3 reads CASSLAPGQYSGANVLTF. CDR3 coding DNA: TGTGCCAGCAGCTTAGCACCGGGACAGTACTCTGGGGCCAACGTCCTGACTTTC.

This chain joins TRBV5-1 and TRBJ1-2, with 8 bases matching TRBD1. Trimming at V came to 1 base and at J to 8 bases, leaving 4 bases not matched to a gene. Germline loops: CDR1 SGHRS, CDR2 YFSETQ. This CDR3 spans 13 amino acids. CDR3 in DNA: TGCGCCAGCAGCTTGCAGGGGGCTGACGGCTACACCTTC. It is translated as CASSLQGADGYTF.

The J gene is TRBJ1-4, the V gene TRBV9, with 9 nucleotides matching TRBD1. V shed 2 bases and J 8 bases; nucleotides not matched to a gene: 7. The CDR3 totals 15 residues. Germline loops: CDR1 SGDLS, CDR2 YYNGEE. The CDR3 bases are TGTGCCAGCAGCGTGGGGACAGGGAGGAGCGAAAAACTGTTTTTT. Translating it yields CASSVGTGRSEKLFF.

This sequence joins TRBV28 and TRBJ1-5; 7 nucleotides align to TRBD1. The V gene's germline CDR1 is MDHEN and CDR2 SYDVKM. The J segment lost 3 bases and the V segment lost 6 bases, leaving 11 bases of the junction unmatched. The length of the CDR3 is 16 residues. CDR3 sequence: CASSPYRGTINQPQHF. For the CDR3, the DNA is TGTGCCAGCAGCCCTTACAGGGGCACCATCAATCAGCCCCAGCATTTT.

The CDR3 region has the DNA TGTGCCAGCAGTGCAGGGAGGGTCCGGACTGAAGCTTTCTTT. This gives the protein CASSAGRVRTEAFF. The gene calls are TRBV6-5 and TRBJ1-1, with a tentative D call TRBD1 (5 bases). Germline CDR1 MNHEY, CDR2 SVGAGI. V dropped 5 bases and J dropped 5 bases, with 15 bases sitting between them. The CDR3 consists of 14 residues.

V and J are TRBV4-1 and TRBJ1-4; 7 nucleotides match TRBD1. The ends lost 7 bases at V and 7 bases at J; junction bases unmatched: 9. In germline, CDR1 is MGHRA, CDR2 YSYEKL. The CDR3 sequence is 14 residues long. This chain's CDR3 is CASMPGGQGEKLFF. In nucleotides, the CDR3 is TGCGCCAGCATGCCAGGGGGTCAGGGTGAAAAACTGTTTTTT.

The chain joins TRBV5-1 to TRBJ2-7; D is perhaps TRBD2 (8 bases). The V gene lost 3 bases and the J gene lost 3 bases, with 19 bases spanning the gap. Germline CDR1 SGHRS, CDR2 YFSETQ. The CDR3 loop spans 16 amino acids. CDR3 sequence: CASSSAGRGLYYEQYF. The DNA for the CDR3 is TGCGCCAGCAGCTCCGCCGGGAGGGGGCTATACTACGAGCAGTACTTC.

This clone was detected a few times. The chain links TRBV4-3 to TRBJ1-1; the match to TRBD1 covers 7 bases. Trimming took 4 bases from V and 1 from J; bases not matched to a gene: 6. There are 15 residues in the CDR3. The germline V gene has CDR1 LGHNA and CDR2 YSLEER. This CDR3 is CASSRDSPANTEAFF. The DNA for the CDR3 is TGCGCCAGCAGCCGGGACAGCCCGGCGAACACTGAAGCTTTCTTT.

This clone was counted only a few times. The chain couples TRBV15 to TRBJ1-4, with D possibly TRBD1 on 6 matching bases. This CDR3 comprises 14 residues. Looked up from germline, CDR1 is LNHNV and CDR2 is YYDKDF (reference sequence). V was shortened by 3 bases and J by 1 base, with 6 bases between the two germline ends. CDR3 nucleotides: TGTGCCACCAGCAGGGACAGAACTAATGAAAAACTGTTTTTT. Residues: CATSRDRTNEKLFF. The full variable domain, its missing parts supplied by reference TRBV15 and TRBJ1-4, is DAMVIQNPRYQVTQFGKPVTLSCSQTLNHNVMYWYQQKSSQAPKLLFHYYDKDFNNEADTPDNFQSRRPNTSFCFLDIRSPGLGDTAMYLCATSRDRTNEKLFFGSGTQLSVL.

V and J are TRBV18 and TRBJ2-7; maybe TRBD2 (7 bases). Germline V gene data show CDR1 as KGHSH and CDR2 as LQKENI. V was pared by 2 bases and J by 5 bases, with 25 bases between. This CDR3 is 18 amino acids long. CDR3 region: CASSPDRGAGNFSHEQYF. CDR3 DNA: TGTGCCAGCTCACCAGATCGGGGGGCTGGGAACTTTTCCCACGAGCAGTACTTC.

The chain joins TRBV5-1 to TRBJ2-7, with unresolved D. V was trimmed by 7 bases and J by 3 bases, leaving 11 bases between them. This CDR3 comprises 12 residues. CDR1 and CDR2 from the germline V gene are SGHRS and YFSETQ. CDR3 protein: CASSDSSYEQYF. CDR3 sequence (DNA): TGCGCCAGCTCCGATTCGAGCTACGAGCAGTACTTC.

The J gene is TRBJ2-3, the V gene TRBV5-1; D possibly corresponds to TRBD2 (6 bases). This CDR3 is 15 amino acids long. The V gene lost 1 base and the J gene lost 4 bases, with 13 bases spanning the gap. The germline V gene encodes CDR1 SGHRS and CDR2 YFSETQ. CDR3 in amino acids: CASSLRGAGADTQYF. As DNA, the CDR3 is TGCGCCAGCAGCTTGCGCGGGGCCGGGGCAGATACGCAGTATTTT.

The V gene is TRBV18, the J gene TRBJ2-1; D call uncertain. Germline V CDR1 and CDR2: KGHSH, LQKENI. The V gene lost 5 bases and the J gene lost 8 bases, with 7 bases spanning the gap. This CDR3 region has 11 residues. DNA for the CDR3: TGTGCCAGCTCAACAGTAGATGAGCAGTTCTTC. This gives the protein CASSTVDEQFF.

The V and J genes are TRBV29-1 and TRBJ2-1, with 13 bases aligning to TRBD2. V lost 7 bases and J lost 7; bases outside the gene matches: 10. The CDR3 loop spans 15 amino acids. In germline, CDR1 is SQVTM, CDR2 ANQGSEA. The CDR3 DNA reads TGCAGCGCCTCAGGGACTAGCGGGGTGTTAAATGAGCAGTTCTTC. Translation: CSASGTSGVLNEQFF.

The gene calls are TRBV28 and TRBJ1-5; a weak D match, TRBD1 (5 bases). Trimming took 4 bases from V and 1 from J, leaving 8 bases between them. The CDR3 is made up of 14 amino acids. Germline loops: CDR1 MDHEN, CDR2 SYDVKM. The CDR3 DNA follows: TGTGCCAGCAGTTCCGGGGGAAGCAATCAGCCCCAGCATTTT. It codes for CASSSGGSNQPQHF.

V gene TRBV2 combines with J gene TRBJ1-4; 7 bases agree with TRBD1. The V gene's germline CDR1 is SNHLY and CDR2 FYNNEI. V shed 7 bases and J 5 bases; nucleotides not matched to a gene: 4. CDR3 size: 13 residues. CDR3 nucleotides: TGTGCCAGCACCGGGACAGAAAATGAAAAACTGTTTTTT. Translated, it gives CASTGTENEKLFF.

This rearrangement joins TRBV5-4 to TRBJ2-1, with TRBD2 identical over 8 bases. The length of the CDR3 is 14 residues. Germline CDR1 reads SGHNT; CDR2 reads YYREEE (reference sequence). Losses at the gene ends were 3 bases for V and 10 bases for J; bases not matched to a gene: 9. The CDR3 sequence: CASSSGGGPIEQFF. The CDR3 DNA sequence: TGTGCCAGCAGCTCGGGAGGGGGGCCGATAGAGCAGTTCTTC.

J is TRBJ2-7 and V is TRBV6-1; D possibly corresponds to TRBD1 (6 bases). Trimming cost V 10 bases and J 4 bases, with 11 bases left between them. Germline CDR1 MNHNS, CDR2 SASEGT. The CDR3 has 11 amino acids. The CDR3 sequence is CATRDIYEQYF. CDR3 nucleotide sequence: TGTGCCACCAGGGACATTTACGAGCAGTACTTC.